These 30 T cell receptor beta chains came from one sample sequenced in a study of blood T cells in healthy people across ages. A J-beta primer mix and a sample-barcoded 5' primer were used in a second PCR of roughly 7 to 12 cycles. TCRdb called the 5' RACE reads again in MiXCR, with one record for every CDR3 protein. The sample lists approximately 760,000 distinct CDR3 sequences; roughly 25% were seen once. The same specimen was also included in a second study, on T cells of mothers and their children.

The material sequenced was blood. The receptors shown here come from a boy aged 5-17 years in good health.

There are a few counts of this clonotype. The chain employs TRBV29-1 and TRBJ2-5; TRBD1 aligns across 11 bases. TRBJ2-7 matches the DNA end more closely, so the J call is doubtful. The CDR3 runs to 14 residues. The V gene's germline CDR1 is SQVTM and CDR2 ANQGSEA. CDR3 sequence reads: CSVVSGTGGDEQYF. The CDR3 bases are TGCAGCGTCGTTTCCGGGACAGGGGGGGACGAGCAGTACTTC.

V and J are TRBV7-2 and TRBJ2-2, with TRBD2 identical over 8 bases. The germline V gene has CDR1 SGHTA and CDR2 FQGNSA. CDR3 size: 16 residues. With 7 bases clipped from V and 5 bases from J, the junction kept 12 bases outside the gene matches. Here the CDR3 DNA reads TGTGCCAGCATCCGACCAGCGGGAGATAGGACCGGGGAGCTGTTTTTT. Translation gives CASIRPAGDRTGELFF.

This chain links TRBV3-1 with TRBJ2-3; D uncertain. This CDR3 contains 15 residues. Per the germline V gene, CDR1 is LGHDT and CDR2 is YNNKEL (reference sequence). V dropped 1 base and J dropped 0 bases, with 8 bases sitting between them. The CDR3 protein is CASSQGPSSTDTQYF. The CDR3 DNA follows: TGTGCCAGCAGCCAAGGCCCCAGTAGCACAGATACGCAGTATTTT.

This chain joins TRBV21-1 and TRBJ2-1; TRBD1 is taken as the D call from the table, unchecked against the DNA. TRBV21-1 is tagged as a pseudogene. This CDR3 spans 12 amino acids. CDR3: CASSSLQAAGFF. The CDR3 DNA sequence: TGTGCCAGCAGCTCCCTACAGGCGGCAGGGTTCTTC.

This clonotype was detected a few times. The rearrangement joins TRBV5-6 to TRBJ1-3; D call uncertain. This CDR3 region has 14 residues. The germline V gene encodes CDR1 SGHDT and CDR2 YYEEEE. The V end was cut by 4 bases, the J end by 0 bases, with 8 bases between. CDR3 nucleotide sequence: TGTGCCAGCAGCCCAACCAACTCTGGAAACACCATATATTTT. As protein: CASSPTNSGNTIYF.

This clonotype was detected a few times. The chain combines TRBV7-2 with TRBJ2-7, with 8 bases aligning to TRBD2. This CDR3 is built from 16 residues. The V and J ends lost 6 bases and 0 bases, in that order; junction bases with no gene match: 10. Germline assignment: CDR1 SGHTA and CDR2 FQGNSA. CDR3 residues: CASSQVAGGLSYEQYF. The CDR3 nucleotides read TGTGCCAGCAGTCAGGTGGCGGGGGGCCTCTCCTACGAGCAGTACTTC.

This clonotype was seen a handful of times. This chain uses TRBV4-1 with TRBJ2-5; no firm D call. The J call may be incorrect, as the DNA end agrees better with TRBJ2-1. The CDR3 consists of 13 residues. Germline V gene lookup returns CDR1 MGHRA and CDR2 YSYEKL. The CDR3, as DNA: TGCGCCAGCAGCCAAGAGGCTCTAAATGAGCAGTTCTTC. It encodes CASSQEALNEQFF.

The chain has TRBV5-6 and TRBJ2-1; no clear D. In germline, CDR1 is SGHDT, CDR2 YYEEEE. The CDR3 totals 11 residues. Trimming took 1 base from V and 8 from J, leaving 4 bases between them. CDR3 sequence reads: CASSLWYEQFF. For the CDR3, the DNA is TGTGCCAGCAGCTTGTGGTATGAGCAGTTCTTC.

In this sample, this clonotype turned up a few times. The chain recombines TRBV6-1 with TRBJ1-4, with D unresolved. This CDR3 comprises 15 residues. V was cut by 4 bases and J by 0 bases, with 9 bases left in between. Germline V gene sequence: CDR1 MNHNS, CDR2 SASEGT. The CDR3 loop is CASSVFKTTNEKLFF. The DNA for the CDR3 is TGTGCCAGCAGTGTATTCAAAACAACTAATGAAAAACTGTTTTTT.

This clonotype turned up a few times. This sequence joins TRBV2 and TRBJ1-2; D not certain. Trimming shortened V by 0 bases and J by 5 bases, and 13 bases separated the two germline ends. The germline gives CDR1 SNHLY, CDR2 FYNNEI. CDR3 size: 15 residues. The CDR3 protein is CASSEAVTTGYGYTF. The CDR3 DNA reads TGTGCCAGCAGTGAAGCGGTGACTACGGGGTATGGCTACACCTTC.

Comments on this clonotype: One junction end does not reproduce the germline sequence, and a read error may be involved. The chain combines TRBV4-3 with TRBJ2-5; D is tentatively TRBD1 or TRBD2 (5 bases each). Judging by the DNA end, TRBJ2-1 fits better; the J call may be wrong. The CDR3 has 16 amino acids. The V gene's germline CDR1 is LGHNA and CDR2 YSLEER. The CDR3 is CASSQAGTESGNGQFF. CDR3 nucleotides: TGCGCCAGCAGCCAAGCAGGGACGGAAAGTGGCAATGGGCAGTTCTTC.

This clonotype was detected a few times. The rearrangement links TRBV7-6 to TRBJ1-3; D ambiguous. The CDR3 contains 16 residues. Per the germline V gene, CDR1 is SGHVS and CDR2 is FNYEAQ. Trimming shortened V by 1 base and J by 4 bases, and 14 bases separated the two germline ends. The CDR3 loop is CASSLGNGRTGNTIYF. CDR3 nucleotides: TGTGCCAGCAGCTTAGGGAACGGCCGTACGGGAAACACCATATATTTT.

This clonotype was recorded a few times. CDR3 nucleotides: TGTGCCAGCAGCTCTCCTTTAAGGACAGGGAATGATGAGCAGTTCTTC. The encoded protein is CASSSPLRTGNDEQFF. This sequence joins TRBV3-1 and TRBJ2-1; TRBD1 matches at 8 bases. The CDR3 runs to 16 residues. Germline V gives CDR1 LGHDT, CDR2 YNNKEL (reference sequence). V trimming: 5 bases; J trimming: 8 bases; junction bases outside the gene matches: 14.

This rearrangement joins TRBV3-1 to TRBJ1-3; D is possibly TRBD1 (5 bases). CDR1 and CDR2 (germline): LGHDT, YNNKEL (reference sequence). This CDR3 is 16 amino acids long. V was pared by 1 base and J by 0 bases, with 10 bases between. CDR3 region: CASSQGTGSSGNTIYF. CDR3 bases: TGTGCCAGCAGCCAAGGTACAGGAAGCTCTGGAAACACCATATATTTT. The full variable domain, in which reference TRBV3-1 and TRBJ1-3 provide the parts outside the CDR3, is DTAVSQTPKYLVTQMGNDKSIKCEQNLGHDTMYWYKQDSKKFLKIMFSYNNKELIINETVPNRFSPKSPDKAHLNLHINSLELGDSAVYFCASSQGTGSSGNTIYFGEGSWLTVV.

This clonotype was counted between two and nine times. The rearrangement uses TRBV12-3 or TRBV12-4 and TRBJ1-1; D gene unclear. Trimming took 6 bases from V and 3 from J, leaving 11 bases between them. The CDR3 totals 13 residues. The CDR3 here is CASRSQRDTEAFF. The CDR3 DNA follows: TGTGCCAGCAGAAGTCAACGGGACACTGAAGCTTTCTTT.

The V and J genes are TRBV12-5 and TRBJ2-7; 8 bases align to TRBD1. Germline lookup yields CDR1 LGHNT and CDR2 FRNRAP. Trimming at V came to 0 bases and at J to 5 bases, leaving 6 bases not matched to a gene. The CDR3 length is 15 residues. The CDR3 sequence: CASGLVAGGHHEQYF. The CDR3 coding sequence is TGTGCTAGTGGTTTGGTCGCAGGGGGCCACCACGAGCAGTACTTC.

The V and J genes are TRBV20-1 and TRBJ2-7, with 8 bases lining up with TRBD2. The DNA end is a closer match to TRBJ2-1, so the J assignment may be wrong. The CDR3 consists of 13 residues. Per the germline V gene, CDR1 is DFQATT and CDR2 is SNEGSKA (reference sequence). CDR3 protein: CSAKTSAYNEQFF. The CDR3 DNA reads as TGCAGTGCCAAGACTAGCGCATACAATGAGCAGTTCTTC.

This chain joins TRBV9 and TRBJ2-3, with 7 bases aligning to TRBD2. Germline CDR1 reads SGDLS; CDR2 reads YYNGEE. The CDR3 has 15 amino acids. After removal of 0 bases from V and 3 bases from J, the junction contained 4 bases not matched to a gene. This CDR3 reads CASSVDRGVTDTQYF. CDR3 DNA sequence: TGTGCCAGCAGCGTAGATCGGGGGGTAACAGATACGCAGTATTTT.

This clonotype was detected a few times. The V call is TRBV4-2, the J call TRBJ1-3, with D possibly TRBD1 on 5 matching bases. CDR1 and CDR2 from the germline V gene are LGHNA and YNFKEQ. The V end was cut by 0 bases, the J end by 0 bases, with 9 bases between. This CDR3 is 16 amino acids long. The CDR3 DNA reads as TGTGCCAGCAGCCAAGATATGGGGGGCTCTGGAAACACCATATATTTT. Residues: CASSQDMGGSGNTIYF.

The V gene is TRBV21-1, the J gene TRBJ2-1; the table's TRBD1 call for D was not verified on the DNA. TRBV21-1 is termed a pseudogene. The CDR3 contains 14 residues. Here the CDR3 DNA reads TGTGCCAGCACCGGGGGGCGGGAGTACAATGAGCAGTTCTTC. Protein product: CASTGGREYNEQFF.

This clonotype was seen repeatedly, ten times or more. The chain uses TRBV12-3 or TRBV12-4 and TRBJ2-3, with TRBD1 matching over 9 bases. The ends lost 5 bases at V and 1 base at J; junction bases unmatched: 1. The CDR3 is 14 amino acids. The CDR3 sequence is CASSRTGGTDTQYF. CDR3 nucleotide sequence: TGTGCCAGCAGTCGGACAGGGGGCACAGATACGCAGTATTTT.

V usage is TRBV6-2 or TRBV6-3 and J usage is TRBJ2-7; 7 bases fit TRBD1. CDR3 length equals 18 residues. The V gene end was trimmed by 0 bases and the J gene end by 2 bases; junction bases not matched to a gene: 13. The V gene's germline CDR1 is MNHEY and CDR2 SVGEGT. The CDR3 region is CASSYSLGTEGPTYEQYF. Written as DNA, the CDR3 is TGTGCCAGCAGTTACTCGCTCGGGACAGAGGGACCTACCTACGAGCAGTACTTC.

This clonotype was picked up a small number of times. CDR3 region: CSVDTPILDTQYF. CDR3 DNA sequence: TGCAGCGTCGATACACCCATTTTAGATACGCAGTATTTT. The V and J genes are TRBV29-1 and TRBJ2-3; D unresolved. Trimming removed 6 bases from V and 5 bases from J, with 15 bases in between. The germline V gene encodes CDR1 SQVTM and CDR2 ANQGSEA. This CDR3 has 13 amino acids.

The V and J genes are TRBV3-1 and TRBJ2-1; weak D call: TRBD2 (6 bases). V gave up 3 bases and J gave up 7 bases, with 13 bases separating them. This CDR3 contains 14 residues. The V gene's germline CDR1 is LGHDT and CDR2 YNNKEL (reference sequence). Here the CDR3 reads CASSQVPGGNEQFF. CDR3 sequence (DNA): TGTGCCAGCAGCCAGGTCCCTGGGGGGAATGAGCAGTTCTTC.

The V and J genes are TRBV28 and TRBJ2-5; the match to TRBD2 covers 7 bases. J gave up 5 bases and V 0 bases, and 3 bases lay outside the gene matches. The CDR3 sequence is 14 residues long. Germline-derived CDR1 and CDR2 are MDHEN and SYDVKM. Written as DNA, the CDR3 is TGTGCCAGCAGTTTATGGACTAGCAGCGAGACCCAGTACTTC. Translated, it gives CASSLWTSSETQYF.

This clonotype has a handful of counts. The rearrangement uses TRBV28 and TRBJ1-2, with D tentatively TRBD1 (6 bases). The CDR3 has 16 amino acids. V dropped 2 bases and J dropped 8 bases, with 21 bases sitting between them. Germline V lookup: CDR1 MDHEN, CDR2 SYDVKM. The CDR3 DNA reads as TGTGCCAGCAGTTTAGCCAACTCAGGGGTACGGAACGGCTACACCTTC. It specifies CASSLANSGVRNGYTF.

This clonotype was seen a handful of times. This chain links TRBV29-1 with TRBJ2-5; D is unresolved. With the DNA end fitting TRBJ2-7 better, the J assignment may be wrong. Germline loops: CDR1 SQVTM, CDR2 ANQGSEA. CDR3 length: 13 amino acids. CDR3 region: CSVELDRVSEQYF. The CDR3 coding sequence is TGCAGCGTTGAACTAGATAGGGTCTCCGAGCAGTACTTC.

This chain uses TRBV6-5 with TRBJ2-5, with TRBD1 matching 9 bases. J was trimmed by 2 bases and V by 6 bases; bases with no gene match: 7. The CDR3 is made up of 15 amino acids. Per germline, CDR1 MNHEY and CDR2 SVGAGI. CDR3 loop: CASSPDRGPQETQYF. CDR3 nucleotide sequence: TGTGCCAGCAGCCCGGACAGGGGCCCTCAAGAGACCCAGTACTTC.

Points on this clonotype: This could be a read error, since a much larger clone is one nucleotide away. V is TRBV28 and J is TRBJ2-1; D remains unclear. The CDR3 runs to 13 residues. Germline CDR1 is MDHEN and CDR2 is SYDVKM. The CDR3 protein is CVSRHTFYNEQFF. Written as DNA, the CDR3 is TGTGTCAGCAGGCACACCTTCTACAATGAGCAGTTCTTC.

The V call is TRBV14, the J call TRBJ1-4; the D is unclear. Germline-derived CDR1 and CDR2 are SGHDN and FVKESK. This CDR3 spans 15 amino acids. V lost 0 bases to trimming and J lost 0 bases, with 5 bases between them. The CDR3 DNA is TGTGCCAGCAGCCAAGAAGAAACAACTAATGAAAAACTGTTTTTT. Translated, it gives CASSQEETTNEKLFF. Full variable domain (outside the CDR3, taken from reference TRBV14 and TRBJ1-4): EAGVTQFPSHSVIEKGQTVTLRCDPISGHDNLYWYRRVMGKEIKFLLHFVKESKQDESGMPNNRFLAERTGGTYSTLKVQPAELEDSGVYFCASSQEETTNEKLFFGSGTQLSVL.